The source of this TCR beta chain is a study of T-cell reconstitution after alpha-beta-depleted transplantation in children. General study results and limits: About two months after transplant, alpha-beta T cells reportedly came from several hundred expanded graft clones.

Per the germline V gene, CDR1 is DFQATT and CDR2 is SNEGSKA (reference sequence). V shed 3 bases and J shed 4 bases, with 13 bases lying between them. The CDR3 loop spans 14 amino acids. About this clonotype itself: Its antigen is still unknown.

The TCRbeta library incorporated unique molecular identifiers. Each CDR3 protein is one row after TCRdb ran MiXCR on the PCR reads. In the table there are a few hundred thousand distinct CDR3 sequences, approximately 7% of which are singletons. The specimen comprised PBMCs, sampled before TCRalphabeta/CD19-depleted stem cell transplant. The sequence came from a boy aged 2 to 10 with acute lymphoblastic leukemia, due to receive a stem cell transplant. The chain carries TRBV20-1 and TRBJ2-1, with D possibly matching TRBD2 (7 bases). CDR3 in amino acids: CSASRGGEYNEQFF. Written as DNA, the CDR3 is TGCAGTGCTAGTAGGGGGGGTGAATACAATGAGCAGTTCTTC.